The clone carrying this TCR beta chain was counted only a few times. Its cognate antigen is unknown. These data are taken from a study of breast tumors, draining lymph nodes, adjacent tissues. Findings and caveats of the study: Tumor and nontumor repertoires were significantly more similar in luminal-like than in basal-like breast cancer. The lymph node origin of tumor T cells was framed as consistent with a hypothesis, not demonstrated.

From the multiplex PCR reads, TCRdb called clonotypes with MiXCR, one entry per CDR3 protein. The sample lists about 230,000 distinct CDR3 sequences, 32% occurring once. Breast cancer patients provided tissue from their axillary draining lymph nodes. The CDR3 has 15 amino acids. Trimming removed 2 bases at V and 1 base at J, with 9 bases between. Germline V gene data show CDR1 as MDHEN and CDR2 as SYDVKM. The clonotype comes from a female donor with breast cancer. Some clones in this sample may be carry-over from other donors' samples. This chain links TRBV28 with TRBJ2-1; D could derive from TRBD1 or TRBD2 (5 bases each). Sequenced: axillary lymph node tissue. The CDR3 here is CASSLGGASYNEQFF. The CDR3 DNA is TGTGCCAGCAGTTTAGGGGGAGCTTCCTACAATGAGCAGTTCTTC.